The present T cell receptor beta chain was sequenced within a study of OX40 agonist ivuxolimab in advanced cancers. Germline V gene data show CDR1 as SGHNT and CDR2 as YYREEE (reference sequence). V trimming: 4 bases; J trimming: 8 bases; junction bases outside the gene matches: 7. The CDR3 extends over 15 amino acids. Clones were sequenced by immunoSEQ multiplex PCR, and TCRdb holds only the in-frame ones, with some missing. Among just under 80,000 clones listed, 70% to 90% were seen once. The specimen comprised CD4+ or CD8+ T cells sorted from blood, sampled in a trial of the OX40 agonist ivuxolimab. The chain recombines TRBV5-4 with TRBJ2-1, with 12 bases lining up with TRBD2. This sequence was found in an adult with an advanced solid tumor such as melanoma, head and neck, liver or kidney cancer. CDR3 DNA sequence: TGTGCCAGCAGCCCGACTAGCGGGAGTTCCGATGAGCAGTTCTTC. The encoded protein is CASSPTSGSSDEQFF.